This T cell receptor (beta chain) was identified in a study of blood T cell repertoires in COVID-19. Residents of around 24 US areas, aged roughly 18 to 90 years, made up the participants. TCRdb keeps only in-frame clones here, not all; method: immunoSEQ multiplex PCR. The table has 130,000 to 150,000 clones, approximately 88% seen once; the top ten hold about 1.2%. The receptor was isolated from a woman aged 25 to 45 with acute COVID-19. The sequencing sample was made of PBMCs or T cells enriched from blood (not recorded which).

The CDR3 is CASSYLSVSGREGTQYF. CDR3 DNA sequence: TGTGCCAGCAGTTACCTCTCCGTATCAGGGCGGGAAGGGACCCAGTACTTC. The V call is TRBV6-2 or TRBV6-3, the J call TRBJ2-5, with TRBD2 as a possible D gene (6 bases). CDR3 length equals 17 residues. Germline CDR1 reads MNHEY; CDR2 reads SVGEGT. With 2 bases removed from V and 7 bases from J, the gap between germline ends came to 23 bases.